Shown below are 27 T cell receptor beta chains from a single sample sequenced in a study of blood T cell repertoires in COVID-19. The repertoire was sequenced with immunoSEQ multiplex PCR; TCRdb's copy has only in-frame clones and lacks some. The sample lists 210,000 or so clones, 80% to 90% occurring once. The sequenced sample was peripheral blood. The source of these receptors is a man aged 30 to 45 with COVID-19, enrolled during active disease.

The chain combines TRBV3-1 (or the pseudogene TRBV3-2) with TRBJ1-1; TRBD1 agrees at 9 bases. Germline values: CDR1 LGHDT, CDR2 YNNKEL (reference sequence). J lost 1 base, V lost 4 bases, and 10 bases had no gene match. The CDR3 extends over 17 amino acids. CDR3 amino acids: CASSPPRDRARNTEAFF. CDR3 nucleotide sequence: TGTGCCAGCAGCCCCCCCCGGGACAGGGCGAGGAACACTGAAGCTTTCTTT.

V gene TRBV9 combines with J gene TRBJ1-2, with 7 positions matching TRBD1. The CDR3 runs 18 residues. Germline CDR1 is SGDLS and CDR2 is YYNGEE. The junction had 13 bases not matched to a gene; V was cut back by 0 bases and J by 2 bases. The CDR3, as DNA: TGTGCCAGCAGCGTAGCCCCCGGGCGTACAGGGGAGAACTATGGCTACACCTTC. The encoded protein is CASSVAPGRTGENYGYTF.

The gene calls are TRBV2 and TRBJ1-5, with a weak D call TRBD1 (5 bases). Trimming stripped 7 bases from V and 6 bases from J, with 16 bases between. CDR1 and CDR2 from the germline V gene are SNHLY and FYNNEI. The CDR3 length is 14 residues. CDR3 in DNA: TGTGCCAGCAAGCATTCAGGGTTCGGTCAGCCCCAGCATTTT. Translated, it gives CASKHSGFGQPQHF.

The V gene is TRBV15, the J gene TRBJ1-5; the match to TRBD1 covers 9 bases. This CDR3 has 16 amino acids. V lost 3 bases to trimming and J lost 0 bases; unmatched junction nucleotides: 3. Per the germline V gene, CDR1 is LNHNV and CDR2 is YYDKDF (reference sequence). DNA for the CDR3: TGTGCCACCAGCAGGGACAGGGGAAATAGCAATCAGCCCCAGCATTTT. Protein sequence: CATSRDRGNSNQPQHF.

This chain connects TRBV14 to TRBJ2-2; D is ambiguous. CDR1 and CDR2 from the germline V gene are SGHDN and FVKESK. The length of the CDR3 is 13 residues. V was trimmed by 3 bases and J by 1 base, leaving 3 bases between them. The CDR3 region is CASSHRNTGELFF. In nucleotides, the CDR3 is TGTGCCAGCAGCCACCGGAACACCGGGGAGCTGTTTTTT.

V gene TRBV18 combines with J gene TRBJ1-2, with a tentative D call TRBD1 (5 bases). The CDR3 length is 14 residues. Between the trimmed V and J ends, which lost 3 bases and 4 bases, there was a span of 12 bases. CDR1 and CDR2 (germline): KGHSH, LQKENI. DNA of the CDR3: TGTGCCAGCTCACCCTCGACAGACCTCTATGGCTACACCTTC. Its translation is CASSPSTDLYGYTF.

The chain joins TRBV24-1 to TRBJ1-5; D possibly corresponds to TRBD1 (5 bases). CDR3 length: 15 amino acids. The germline V and J ends were trimmed by 2 bases and 1 base, with 8 bases remaining between them. The germline gives CDR1 KGHDR, CDR2 SFDVKD. CDR3 region: CATSDWRDSNQPQHF. CDR3 in DNA: TGTGCCACCAGTGATTGGAGGGACAGCAATCAGCCCCAGCATTTT.

V usage is TRBV7-9 and J usage is TRBJ2-3, with a possible D match to TRBD1 (8 bases). The CDR3 is 20 residues long. With 5 bases removed from V and 2 bases from J, the gap between germline ends came to 29 bases. Germline lookup yields CDR1 SEHNR and CDR2 FQNEAQ (reference sequence). The CDR3 DNA follows: TGTGCCAGCAGCACCCTAAGCGGGACAGGTCCCGCACAAGTCACAGATACGCAGTATTTT. Protein sequence: CASSTLSGTGPAQVTDTQYF.

The sample holds one count of this clone. The V and J genes are TRBV25-1 and TRBJ2-1; D might be TRBD2 (5 bases). This CDR3 comprises 17 residues. Trimming left V 1 base short and J 0 bases short, with 13 bases between. The germline V gene has CDR1 MGHDK and CDR2 SYGVNS. In nucleotides, the CDR3 is TGTGCCAGCAGTGAATCCTTAAGCGGAAACTCCTACAATGAGCAGTTCTTC. Translation: CASSESLSGNSYNEQFF.

In its sample, this clone was seen once. V and J are TRBV7-9 and TRBJ2-3, with 9 bases that match TRBD1. The length of the CDR3 is 19 residues. From germline, CDR1 is SEHNR and CDR2 FQNEAQ (reference sequence). J lost 0 bases, V lost 6 bases, and 16 bases had no gene match. The CDR3 reads CASRSLRRTQGASTDTQYF. The CDR3, as DNA: TGTGCCAGCAGATCCCTTAGGCGAACACAGGGGGCGAGCACAGATACGCAGTATTTT.

As DNA, the CDR3 is TGTGCCACCAGTGATTGGGGACGTGGACTAGCGGGAGGTTCCGATGAGCAGTTCTTC. Protein sequence: CATSDWGRGLAGGSDEQFF. V and J are TRBV24-1 and TRBJ2-1, with 14 bases that match TRBD2. The J segment lost 8 bases and the V segment lost 2 bases, leaving 13 bases of the junction unmatched. Germline assignment: CDR1 KGHDR and CDR2 SFDVKD. This CDR3 has 19 amino acids.

In DNA, the CDR3 is TGTGCCAGCAGTTCCTACCCGACGACTAGCGAAAGTCTCTATAACTACGAGCAGTACTTC. Protein: CASSSYPTTSESLYNYEQYF. The chain combines TRBV6-2 or TRBV6-3 with TRBJ2-7, with 8 bases matching TRBD2. There are 20 residues in the CDR3. The germline CDR1 and CDR2 sequences are MNHEY and SVGEGT. V was clipped by 4 bases and J by 3 bases; unmatched bases: 23.

The V call is TRBV5-1, the J call TRBJ1-1; no clear D. The CDR3 is 15 amino acids. Looked up from germline, CDR1 is SGHRS and CDR2 is YFSETQ. Deletions cut 0 bases from V and 3 bases from J, with 12 bases between. The CDR3 spells CASSLGSYSHTEAFF. The CDR3 DNA reads as TGCGCCAGCAGCTTGGGGTCTTATAGTCACACTGAAGCTTTCTTT.

The chain recombines TRBV28 with TRBJ1-5; D call uncertain. Trimming shortened V by 2 bases and J by 3 bases, and 8 bases separated the two germline ends. CDR1 and CDR2 from the germline V gene are MDHEN and SYDVKM. CDR3 size: 14 residues. The CDR3 is CASSLPTANQPQHF. The CDR3 nucleotides are TGTGCCAGCAGTTTACCCACAGCCAATCAGCCCCAGCATTTT. Complete variable domain (other parts from reference TRBV28 and TRBJ1-5): DVKVTQSSRYLVKRTGEKVFLECVQDMDHENMFWYRQDPGLGLRLIYFSYDVKMKEKGDIPEGYSVSREKKERFSLILESASTNQTSMYLCASSLPTANQPQHFGDGTRLSIL.

The chain carries TRBV7-2 and TRBJ1-4; TRBD1 matches 9 bases. The CDR3 has 15 residues. Germline CDR1 reads SGHTA; CDR2 reads FQGNSA. V dropped 3 bases and J dropped 5; count of bases not matched to a gene: 4. This CDR3 reads CASSFNRGLNEKLFF. The CDR3 coding sequence is TGTGCCAGCAGCTTTAACAGGGGGCTCAATGAAAAACTGTTTTTT.

This chain links TRBV10-3 with TRBJ1-1; D is ambiguous. This CDR3 comprises 16 residues. Deletions cut 6 bases from V and 1 base from J, with 18 bases between. CDR1 ENHRY and CDR2 SYGVKD come from the germline V gene. Here the CDR3 DNA reads TGTGCCATCAGCGCCGCCTTTTTACATTCGAACACTGAAGCTTTCTTT. Amino acid sequence: CAISAAFLHSNTEAFF.

V gene TRBV5-8 combines with J gene TRBJ1-5; no firm D call. The CDR3 is 19 residues long. Germline CDR1 reads SGHTS; CDR2 reads YDEGEE. V lost 1 base and J lost 2, with 22 bases in between. The CDR3 protein is CASSLYPGSFRNGNQPQHF. The CDR3 DNA sequence: TGTGCCAGCAGCTTGTATCCAGGCTCGTTTAGGAATGGCAATCAGCCCCAGCATTTT. Based on the CDR3 plus reference TRBV5-8 and TRBJ1-5, the full variable domain is EAGVTQSPTHLIKTRGQQATLRCSPISGHTSVYWYQQALGLGLQFLLWYDEGEERNRGNFPPRFSGRQFPNYSSELNVNALELEDSALYLCASSLYPGSFRNGNQPQHFGDGTRLSIL.

This chain connects TRBV6-5 to TRBJ1-2; D not certain. V gave up 2 bases and J gave up 6 bases, with 10 bases separating them. Germline CDR1 MNHEY, CDR2 SVGAGI. There are 13 residues in the CDR3. The CDR3 DNA sequence: TGTGCCAGCAGTTACGGGAGGGAAAATGGCTACACCTTC. Its translation is CASSYGRENGYTF.

This chain joins TRBV7-2 and TRBJ1-2; 9 bases agree with TRBD1. Trimming at V came to 5 bases and at J to 4 bases, leaving 14 bases not matched to a gene. The CDR3 contains 17 residues. Germline loops: CDR1 SGHTA, CDR2 FQGNSA. CDR3 DNA: TGTGCCAGCAGCCTTGTGGGGGGACAGGGTGTCTCCTATGGCTACACCTTC. This gives the protein CASSLVGGQGVSYGYTF.

The chain carries TRBV12-3 or TRBV12-4 and TRBJ1-1, with D possibly being TRBD1 (5 bases). The CDR3 is 13 amino acids. The ends were cut back, 7 bases at V and 0 bases at J, with 9 bases in the middle. CDR3 amino acids: CASTGGLNTEAFF. The CDR3 DNA reads as TGTGCCAGCACCGGGGGTTTGAACACTGAAGCTTTCTTT.

This clone was picked up one time. This chain uses TRBV7-6 with TRBJ2-2, with no clear D. The CDR3 consists of 16 residues. Germline V gene sequence: CDR1 SGHVS, CDR2 FNYEAQ. The germline V and J ends were trimmed by 5 bases and 1 base, with 14 bases remaining between them. The CDR3 is CASSAPSERNTGELFF. The CDR3, as DNA: TGTGCCAGCAGCGCCCCATCCGAGAGGAACACCGGGGAGCTGTTTTTT.

The chain employs TRBV19 and TRBJ2-1; the match to TRBD2 covers 14 bases. This CDR3 is 15 amino acids long. Looked up from germline, CDR1 is LNHDA and CDR2 is SQIVND (reference sequence). Germline trimming cut 1 base from V and 7 bases from J; bases unmatched to any gene: 0. The CDR3 nucleotides read TGTGCCAGTAGTATAGGGACTAGCGGGAGGAATGAGCAGTTCTTC. Protein: CASSIGTSGRNEQFF.

V and J are TRBV12-3 or TRBV12-4 and TRBJ2-7; TRBD1 matches at 9 bases. The CDR3 totals 13 residues. V trimming: 8 bases; J trimming: 2 bases; junction bases outside the gene matches: 4. Here the CDR3 DNA reads TGTGCCAGCGGCCGACAGGGGGCCTACGAGCAGTACTTC. Translation: CASGRQGAYEQYF.

The genes are TRBV15 and TRBJ1-2; tentatively, D is TRBD1 (5 bases). V shed 6 bases and J shed 5 bases, with 13 bases lying between them. The CDR3 is 13 residues long. CDR1 LNHNV and CDR2 YYDKDF come from the germline V gene (reference sequence). CDR3 amino acids: CATSKGLPYGYTF. The CDR3 nucleotides are TGTGCCACCAGTAAGGGGCTACCTTATGGCTACACCTTC.

The chain carries TRBV29-1 and TRBJ2-7; 9 nucleotides match TRBD1. The V gene's germline CDR1 is SQVTM and CDR2 ANQGSEA. V shed 0 bases and J 5 bases; nucleotides not matched to a gene: 2. The CDR3 runs to 13 residues. The CDR3 bases are TGCAGCGTTGAAGACGGGGACAGGGACGAGCAGTACTTC. It codes for CSVEDGDRDEQYF.

This clone was observed a handful of times. The chain couples TRBV30 to TRBJ1-6; a possible D gene is TRBD1 (5 bases). In germline, CDR1 is GTSNPN, CDR2 SVGIG (reference sequence). V was trimmed by 4 bases and J by 10 bases, leaving 14 bases between them. The CDR3 contains 13 residues. For the CDR3, the DNA is TGTGCCTGGAAATCAGGGTACGAATCACCCCTCCACTTT. Translating gives CAWKSGYESPLHF.

The rearrangement uses TRBV9 and TRBJ1-1, with D tentatively TRBD1 (5 bases). Trimming stripped 3 bases from V and 3 bases from J, with 12 bases between. The CDR3 covers 14 residues. CDR1 is SGDLS and CDR2 is YYNGEE in the germline V gene. CDR3: CASSGGPTDTEAFF. In DNA form, the CDR3 reads TGTGCCAGCAGCGGGGGCCCAACGGACACTGAAGCTTTCTTT.